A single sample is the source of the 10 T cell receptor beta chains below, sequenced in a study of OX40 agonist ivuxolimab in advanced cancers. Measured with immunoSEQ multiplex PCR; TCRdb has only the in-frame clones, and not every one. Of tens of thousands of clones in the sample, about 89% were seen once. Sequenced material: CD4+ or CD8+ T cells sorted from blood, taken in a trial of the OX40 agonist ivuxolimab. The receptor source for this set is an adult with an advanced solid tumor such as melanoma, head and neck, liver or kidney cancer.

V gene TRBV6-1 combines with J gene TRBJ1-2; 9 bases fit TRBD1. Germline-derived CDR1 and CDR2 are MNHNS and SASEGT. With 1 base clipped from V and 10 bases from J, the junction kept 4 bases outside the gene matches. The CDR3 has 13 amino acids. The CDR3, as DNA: TGTGCCAGCAGTGAAGGGACAGGGGTTATCTACACCTTC. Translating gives CASSEGTGVIYTF.

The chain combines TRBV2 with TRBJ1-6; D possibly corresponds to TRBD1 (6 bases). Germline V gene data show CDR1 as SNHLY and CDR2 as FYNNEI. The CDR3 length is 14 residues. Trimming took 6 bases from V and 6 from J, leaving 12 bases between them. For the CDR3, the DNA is TGTGCCAGCAGCCCGACAGGCTCTAATTCACCCCTCCACTTT. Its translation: CASSPTGSNSPLHF.

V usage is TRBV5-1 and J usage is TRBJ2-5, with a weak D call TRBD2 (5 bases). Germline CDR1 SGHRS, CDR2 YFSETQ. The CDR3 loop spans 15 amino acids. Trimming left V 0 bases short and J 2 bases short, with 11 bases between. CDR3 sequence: CASSLAPGGQETQYF. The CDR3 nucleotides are TGCGCCAGCAGCTTGGCCCCGGGCGGGCAAGAGACCCAGTACTTC.

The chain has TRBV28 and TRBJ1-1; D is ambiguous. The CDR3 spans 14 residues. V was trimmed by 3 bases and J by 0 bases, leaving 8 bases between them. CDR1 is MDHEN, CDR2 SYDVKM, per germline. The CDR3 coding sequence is TGTGCCAGCAGTTTGGTAGGGATGAACACTGAAGCTTTCTTT. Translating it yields CASSLVGMNTEAFF.

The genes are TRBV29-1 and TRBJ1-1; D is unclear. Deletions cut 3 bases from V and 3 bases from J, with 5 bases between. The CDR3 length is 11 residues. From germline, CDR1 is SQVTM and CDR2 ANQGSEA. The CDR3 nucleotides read TGCAGCGTTGACCAGTACACTGAAGCTTTCTTT. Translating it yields CSVDQYTEAFF.

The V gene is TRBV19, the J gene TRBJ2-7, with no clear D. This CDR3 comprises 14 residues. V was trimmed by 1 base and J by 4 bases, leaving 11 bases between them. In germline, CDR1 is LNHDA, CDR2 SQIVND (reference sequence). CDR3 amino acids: CASSIAPGPYEQYF. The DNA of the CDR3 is TGTGCCAGTAGTATAGCCCCCGGGCCTTACGAGCAGTACTTC. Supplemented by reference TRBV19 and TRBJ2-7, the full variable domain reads DGGITQSPKYLFRKEGQNVTLSCEQNLNHDAMYWYRQDPGQGLRLIYYSQIVNDFQKGDIAEGYSVSREKKESFPLTVTSAQKNPTAFYLCASSIAPGPYEQYFGPGTRLTVT.

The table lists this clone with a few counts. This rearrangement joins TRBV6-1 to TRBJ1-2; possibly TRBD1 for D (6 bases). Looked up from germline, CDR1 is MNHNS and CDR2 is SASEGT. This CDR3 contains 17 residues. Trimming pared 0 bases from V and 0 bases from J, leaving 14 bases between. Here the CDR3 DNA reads TGTGCCAGCAGTGAAGCAGCAGGGGCCCCAACTAACTATGGCTACACCTTC. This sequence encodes CASSEAAGAPTNYGYTF.

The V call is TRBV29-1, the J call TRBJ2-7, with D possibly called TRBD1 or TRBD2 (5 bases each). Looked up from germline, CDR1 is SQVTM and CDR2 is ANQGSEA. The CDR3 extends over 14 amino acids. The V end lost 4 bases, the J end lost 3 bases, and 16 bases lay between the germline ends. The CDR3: CSVVSPGSVYEQYF. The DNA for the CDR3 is TGCAGCGTTGTTTCTCCAGGGAGCGTCTACGAGCAGTACTTC.

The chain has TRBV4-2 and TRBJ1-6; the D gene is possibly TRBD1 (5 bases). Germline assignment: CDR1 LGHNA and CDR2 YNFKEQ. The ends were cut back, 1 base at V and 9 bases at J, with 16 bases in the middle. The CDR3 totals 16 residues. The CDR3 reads CASSQAPQGGFSPLHF. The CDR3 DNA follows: TGTGCCAGCAGCCAAGCTCCCCAGGGAGGCTTTTCACCCCTCCACTTT.

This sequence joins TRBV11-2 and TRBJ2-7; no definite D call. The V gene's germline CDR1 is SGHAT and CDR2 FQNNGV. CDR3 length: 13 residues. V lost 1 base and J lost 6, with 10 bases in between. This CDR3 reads CASSLALSSEQYF. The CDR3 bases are TGTGCCAGCAGCTTAGCCCTGAGCTCCGAGCAGTACTTC.